The 16 T cell receptor beta chains below come from one sample, sequenced in a study of T cells after yellow fever vaccination. A single record per CDR3 protein comes from TCRdb applying MiXCR to the 5' RACE reads. The table has some 600,000 distinct CDR3 sequences, roughly 12% seen once. This material consisted of PBMCs, taken on the day of the yellow fever booster vaccination. The receptors come from a man aged 25-40 years who received the YFV17D yellow fever vaccine.

This clonotype came up a few times. This rearrangement joins TRBV4-3 to TRBJ2-7; D may be TRBD2 (5 bases). Trimming cost V 1 base and J 3 bases, with 13 bases left between them. Per germline, CDR1 LGHNA and CDR2 YSLEER. The CDR3 runs to 15 residues. The CDR3 coding sequence is TGCGCCAGCAGCCAAGGAGGCCGGGGAAGCTACGAGCAGTACTTC. It specifies CASSQGGRGSYEQYF.

This clonotype has more than one count but fewer than ten. The chain couples TRBV7-9 to TRBJ2-1; weak D call: TRBD1 (5 bases). This CDR3 has 16 residues. The V gene's germline CDR1 is SEHNR and CDR2 FQNEAQ (reference sequence). The ends were cut back, 2 bases at V and 8 bases at J, with 19 bases in the middle. The CDR3 loop is CASSLMRQGYGDEQFF. CDR3 coding DNA: TGTGCCAGCAGCTTAATGCGGCAGGGTTACGGCGATGAGCAGTTCTTC.

The V and J genes are TRBV20-1 and TRBJ1-2; D possibly corresponds to TRBD1 (5 bases). The CDR3 is 13 amino acids. Germline CDR1 and CDR2: DFQATT and SNEGSKA (reference sequence). Trimming left V 5 bases short and J 5 bases short, with 15 bases between. The CDR3 sequence: CSAPEGFGYGYTF. The CDR3 nucleotides are TGCAGTGCTCCCGAGGGGTTCGGTTATGGCTACACCTTC.

The V call is TRBV19, the J call TRBJ2-3; D is perhaps TRBD1 (6 bases). The CDR3 consists of 13 residues. CDR1 and CDR2 from the germline V gene are LNHDA and SQIVND (reference sequence). Trimming left V 3 bases short and J 9 bases short, with 13 bases between. The CDR3 loop reads CASSILPRGTQYF. CDR3 nucleotide sequence: TGTGCCAGTAGTATCCTACCCAGGGGCACGCAGTATTTT.

The rearrangement links TRBV28 to TRBJ2-1, with 7 bases matching TRBD2. Trimming cost V 1 base and J 15 bases; bases outside gene matches: 12. The CDR3 totals 14 residues. The germline V gene has CDR1 MDHEN and CDR2 SYDVKM. CDR3 amino acids: CASSLLGGRISRFF. The DNA of the CDR3 is TGTGCCAGCAGTTTATTGGGAGGGCGGATTTCGCGGTTCTTC. Based on the CDR3 plus reference TRBV28 and TRBJ2-1, the full variable domain is DVKVTQSSRYLVKRTGEKVFLECVQDMDHENMFWYRQDPGLGLRLIYFSYDVKMKEKGDIPEGYSVSREKKERFSLILESASTNQTSMYLCASSLLGGRISRFFGPGTRLTVL.

The chain combines TRBV20-1 with TRBJ1-5; D ambiguous. Trimming removed 0 bases at V and 0 bases at J, with 3 bases between. This CDR3 is built from 13 residues. Germline V gene data show CDR1 as DFQATT and CDR2 as SNEGSKA (reference sequence). CDR3 sequence: CSAREVSNQPQHF. The CDR3 DNA follows: TGCAGTGCTAGAGAGGTTAGCAATCAGCCCCAGCATTTT.

About this clonotype itself: The junction shows a germline mismatch at one end, possibly a read error. The chain employs TRBV12-3 or TRBV12-4 and TRBJ1-2; D gene uncertain. The CDR3 is made up of 13 amino acids. CDR3 nucleotide sequence: TGTGCCAGCAGCTTAGACGGTAGCTATGGCTACACCTTC. It is translated as CASSLDGSYGYTF.

This clonotype has only a few counts. The chain joins TRBV27 to TRBJ2-2; D not resolved. The CDR3 extends over 15 amino acids. Trimming stripped 5 bases from V and 5 bases from J, with 15 bases between. Germline values: CDR1 MNHEY, CDR2 SMNVEV (reference sequence). CDR3 protein: CASSLTDGETGELFF. The CDR3 bases are TGTGCCAGCAGTCTCACGGACGGAGAAACCGGGGAGCTGTTTTTT.

In its sample, this clonotype was seen a few times. The chain employs TRBV6-1 and TRBJ2-1, with a tentative D call TRBD2 (6 bases). Germline CDR1 MNHNS, CDR2 SASEGT. Between the trimmed V and J ends, which lost 8 bases and 3 bases, there was a span of 14 bases. The CDR3 runs to 14 residues. CDR3 nucleotides: TGTGCCAGCGGCCAGCGGGTAGACTACAATGAGCAGTTCTTC. Translated: CASGQRVDYNEQFF.

J is TRBJ2-3 and V is TRBV3-1; D is unresolved. This CDR3 is 15 amino acids long. Germline V gives CDR1 LGHDT, CDR2 YNNKEL (reference sequence). Trimming took off 1 base at V and 0 bases at J, with 8 bases between the two ends. The chain's CDR3 is CASSQGTVSTDTQYF. CDR3 nucleotides: TGTGCCAGCAGCCAAGGGACGGTTAGCACAGATACGCAGTATTTT.

This clonotype appeared a few times. This chain links TRBV2 with TRBJ2-2; 14 bases map to TRBD2. The CDR3 spans 16 residues. Trimming at V came to 4 bases and at J to 7 bases, leaving 5 bases not matched to a gene. CDR1 is SNHLY, CDR2 FYNNEI, per germline. The CDR3 region has the DNA TGTGCCAGCAGTGTGACTAGCGGGAGGGGTCTCGGGGAGCTGTTTTTT. Protein: CASSVTSGRGLGELFF.

The table lists this clonotype with many counts. The chain uses TRBV6-1 and TRBJ2-2; 12 bases match TRBD2. This CDR3 spans 16 amino acids. The V gene end was trimmed by 5 bases and the J gene end by 7 bases; junction bases not matched to a gene: 8. Germline CDR1 MNHNS, CDR2 SASEGT. The CDR3 coding sequence is TGTGCCAGCAGTCAGACTAGCGGGAGTTTCAGCGGGGAGCTGTTTTTT. Protein: CASSQTSGSFSGELFF.

In its sample, this clonotype was seen a few times. This chain links TRBV6-1 with TRBJ1-5, with unresolved D. The CDR3 runs 13 residues. CDR1 MNHNS and CDR2 SASEGT come from the germline V gene. Trimming pared 6 bases from V and 4 bases from J, leaving 10 bases between. CDR3 nucleotides: TGTGCCAGCAGAATTGGTCGAAATCAGCCCCAGCATTTT. It codes for CASRIGRNQPQHF.

This clonotype has a handful of counts. This chain joins TRBV10-3 and TRBJ1-5; 9 positions agree with TRBD1. Germline values: CDR1 ENHRY, CDR2 SYGVKD. The V segment lost 11 bases and the J segment 11 bases; nucleotides outside the gene matches: 16. This CDR3 has 14 residues. CDR3 in amino acids: CAAGEGQGLGTQHF. DNA for the CDR3: TGTGCCGCGGGAGAGGGACAGGGCCTTGGGACCCAGCATTTT.

V gene TRBV10-2 combines with J gene TRBJ2-3; D not certain. The V gene lost 7 bases and the J gene lost 2 bases, with 16 bases spanning the gap. In germline, CDR1 is WSHSY, CDR2 SAAADI. The CDR3 contains 15 residues. The CDR3 DNA reads as TGCGCCAGCATGGGTCGGAACACGTTCACAGATACGCAGTATTTT. Its translation is CASMGRNTFTDTQYF.

In its sample, this clonotype was seen a few times. The CDR3 reads CASSESGSPLHF. The CDR3, as DNA: TGTGCCAGCAGTGAATCGGGCTCACCCCTCCACTTT. The chain uses TRBV6-1 and TRBJ1-6; no definite D call. CDR1 is MNHNS, CDR2 SASEGT, per germline. This CDR3 is built from 12 residues. V lost 2 bases, J lost 10 bases, and 6 bases lay in between.